This TCR beta chain stems from a study of Ad26.COV2.S vaccination and SARS-CoV-2 variants. As for the study in general: The vaccine Ad26.COV2.S was put into the muscle once, or twice with 56 days between. Whole-study results and caveats: Relative to placebo recipients, vaccine recipients exhibited elevated spike-specific TCR breadth.

The treatment here: roughly 20 received Ad26.COV2.S at low or high dose, single or two shots; roughly five received placebo; per-sample allocation not given. It was on day 63 after the first vaccine or placebo injection that samples were taken. The germline V gene has CDR1 DFQATT and CDR2 SNEGSKA (reference sequence). With V trimmed by 3 bases and J by 0 bases, 6 bases remained unmatched. CDR3 length equals 16 residues. Profiling relied on immunoSEQ multiplex PCR, and the TCRdb table lists in-frame clones only, not all of them. In the table there are about 410,000 clones, around nine tenths of which are singletons. A note on this clone: The antigen is not known.

The receptor comes from a person between 18 and 60 years old who received the Ad26.COV2.S COVID-19 vaccine or a placebo. The genes are TRBV20-1 and TRBJ2-7; 12 bases are shared with TRBD2. This material consisted of peripheral blood, taken in a trial of Ad26.COV2.S vaccine versus placebo. The CDR3 DNA reads as TGCAGTGCTAGTTCCCCTAGCGGGGGGGTCTCCTACGAGCAGTACTTC. Its protein product is CSASSPSGGVSYEQYF.